This TCR beta chain derives from a study of T-cell memory formation after mild COVID-19. Study context: Clusters were largely donor specific.

The CDR3 covers 15 residues. V was cut by 1 base and J by 0 bases, with 7 bases left in between. Germline V gives CDR1 MGHRA, CDR2 YSYEKL. Regarding this clonotype: The antigen is not known.

The study, taken as a whole, reports: Clones which contracted sat mainly in CM and EM if CD4+, and in EMRA if CD8+.

TCRdb itself ran the 5' RACE reads through MiXCR, one entry per CDR3 protein. In the table there are 5,000 or so distinct CDR3 sequences, roughly 44% of which are singletons. The specimen was PBMCs or a T cell subset sorted from them (not recorded which). J is TRBJ2-1 and V is TRBV4-1; D is possibly TRBD2 (6 bases). This clonotype originated in an adult who had mild COVID-19 (a few samples of this study predate the infection). Cell type and time point are not known. Written as DNA, the CDR3 is TGCGCCAGCAGCCAAGGGGACTTCTCCTACAATGAGCAGTTCTTC. It translates to CASSQGDFSYNEQFF.